This entry lists 13 T cell receptor beta chains sequenced from one sample in a study of blood T cell dynamics during melanoma immunotherapy. The sample's time point: week 3, after first cycle of checkpoint inhibitor. Repertoires were generated with immunoSEQ multiplex PCR, while TCRdb's copy carries only in-frame clones and drops some. This table has roughly 6,600 clones, around 83% appearing once. Sequenced material: blood, taken from a patient treated with checkpoint blockade. Receptor source: a human donor with melanoma. Some clones in this sample may be carry-over from other donors' samples.

The V and J genes are TRBV5-1 and TRBJ1-4; D might be TRBD1 (5 bases). Trimming stripped 4 bases from V and 7 bases from J, with 20 bases between. Germline V gives CDR1 SGHRS, CDR2 YFSETQ. The CDR3 runs 16 residues. The CDR3 DNA sequence: TGCGCCAGCAGCGTTGACTCGGGACGGGATGTTGAAAAACTGTTTTTT. Its translation: CASSVDSGRDVEKLFF.

The chain combines TRBV5-4 with TRBJ1-2, with D maybe TRBD1 (6 bases). This CDR3 is built from 14 residues. Germline lookup yields CDR1 SGHNT and CDR2 YYREEE (reference sequence). V was clipped by 0 bases and J by 3 bases, with 9 bases between them. The CDR3 sequence: CASSLEQGDYGYTF. CDR3 coding DNA: TGTGCCAGCAGCTTGGAACAGGGAGACTATGGCTACACCTTC. The whole variable domain, remainder taken from reference TRBV5-4 and TRBJ1-2, is ETGVTQSPTHLIKTRGQQVTLRCSSQSGHNTVSWYQQALGQGPQFIFQYYREEENGRGNFPPRFSGLQFPNYSSELNVNALELDDSALYLCASSLEQGDYGYTFGSGTRLTVV.

This chain connects TRBV11-3 to TRBJ2-3; 9 bases agree with TRBD2. This CDR3 has 14 amino acids. With V trimmed by 5 bases and J by 4 bases, 4 bases remained unmatched. Germline assignment: CDR1 SGHNT and CDR2 YENEEA. For the CDR3, the DNA is TGTGCCAGCAGCGCGGGACTAGCCGCAGATACGCAGTATTTT. It translates to CASSAGLAADTQYF.

The table lists this clone with a count of one. The gene calls are TRBV7-9 and TRBJ1-3; D ambiguous. The CDR3 spans 14 residues. The germline V gene encodes CDR1 SEHNR and CDR2 FQNEAQ (reference sequence). V lost 5 bases and J 0 bases, leaving 8 bases between the germline ends. CDR3 nucleotide sequence: TGTGCCAGCAGCGCCCAATACTCTGGAAACACCATATATTTT. This encodes CASSAQYSGNTIYF.

This sequence joins TRBV4-1 and TRBJ2-5; D unclear. The CDR3 contains 15 residues. V was clipped by 0 bases and J by 7 bases, with 15 bases between them. Per the germline V gene, CDR1 is MGHRA and CDR2 is YSYEKL. CDR3: CASSQERTPVGTQYF. The CDR3 DNA is TGCGCCAGCAGCCAAGAACGGACCCCGGTGGGGACCCAGTACTTC.

This rearrangement joins TRBV25-1 to TRBJ2-3, with TRBD2 identical over 7 bases. V trimming: 3 bases; J trimming: 6 bases; junction bases outside the gene matches: 12. Germline V gene sequence: CDR1 MGHDK, CDR2 SYGVNS. The length of the CDR3 is 16 residues. The CDR3 DNA is TGTGCCAGCAGTGATACCCGGACTAGGCGTTCGGATACGCAGTATTTT. It specifies CASSDTRTRRSDTQYF.

The rearrangement links TRBV6-6 to TRBJ2-1, with 7 bases that match TRBD2. The CDR3 is 16 residues long. CDR1 MNHNY and CDR2 SVGAGI come from the germline V gene (reference sequence). J gave up 4 bases and V 6 bases, and 12 bases lay outside the gene matches. The CDR3 DNA sequence: TGTGCCAGCAGCGCCCGTTCAGCGGGAAGATACAATGAGCAGTTCTTC. This translates into CASSARSAGRYNEQFF.

This clone was seen only once. V usage is TRBV4-1 and J usage is TRBJ2-3; D is undetermined. Between the trimmed V and J ends, which lost 0 bases and 1 base, there was a span of 14 bases. Germline-derived CDR1 and CDR2 are MGHRA and YSYEKL. The CDR3 is made up of 17 amino acids. The CDR3 DNA follows: TGCGCCAGCAGCCAAGAAGGACGGGCAGGACGCACAGATACGCAGTATTTT. Residues: CASSQEGRAGRTDTQYF.

The V call is TRBV10-3, the J call TRBJ2-5; D gene uncertain. The J call is in doubt because the DNA end fits TRBJ2-7 better. Germline V gene data show CDR1 as ENHRY and CDR2 as SYGVKD. The CDR3 has 12 amino acids. The CDR3 protein is CAISELDYEQYF. The CDR3, as DNA: TGTGCCATCAGTGAGCTAGACTACGAGCAGTACTTC.

The gene calls are TRBV28 and TRBJ1-5; D is unclear. V was cut by 3 bases and J by 5 bases, with 11 bases left in between. Germline V gives CDR1 MDHEN, CDR2 SYDVKM. This CDR3 region has 14 residues. The CDR3 here is CASSFWSLHQPQHF. CDR3 nucleotide sequence: TGTGCCAGCAGTTTTTGGAGTCTCCATCAGCCCCAGCATTTT.

This chain joins TRBV2 and TRBJ2-1; D possibly corresponds to TRBD2 (5 bases). The germline V gene encodes CDR1 SNHLY and CDR2 FYNNEI. The CDR3 consists of 13 residues. V lost 4 bases and J lost 6, with 10 bases in between. CDR3 nucleotide sequence: TGTGCCAGCAGTGGGACTCCTGGCAATGAGCAGTTCTTC. It specifies CASSGTPGNEQFF.

CDR3 residues: CASSSGIGSSGNTIYF. DNA for the CDR3: TGTGCCAGCAGCTCCGGTATAGGGAGCTCTGGAAACACCATATATTTT. The chain employs TRBV7-9 and TRBJ1-3, with unresolved D. Between the trimmed V and J ends, which lost 4 bases and 0 bases, there was a span of 13 bases. The CDR3 length is 16 residues. Germline V gene sequence: CDR1 SEHNR, CDR2 FQNEAQ (reference sequence).

This clone rates as medium-sized. The rearrangement joins TRBV4-3 to TRBJ1-1, with a possible D match to TRBD1 (5 bases). Germline CDR1 reads LGHNA; CDR2 reads YSLEER. The CDR3 totals 13 residues. The V end lost 5 bases, the J end lost 7 bases, and 14 bases lay between the germline ends. The CDR3 loop is CASSTSRAGEAFF. CDR3 bases: TGCGCCAGCAGCACTTCCAGGGCCGGTGAAGCTTTCTTT.